These 12 T cell receptor beta chains share one sample of origin, sequenced in a study of blood T cell repertoires in COVID-19. Using immunoSEQ multiplex PCR, the repertoire was profiled, and TCRdb retains in-frame clones only, with some absent. The sample records tens of thousands of clones, around 86% being singletons. The material sequenced was peripheral blood. Every receptor here comes from a man over 45 with active or convalescent COVID-19.

V gene TRBV7-8 combines with J gene TRBJ1-3; no clear D gene. The germline V and J ends were trimmed by 5 bases and 4 bases, with 6 bases remaining between them. Germline CDR1 reads SGHVS; CDR2 reads FQNEAQ. This CDR3 has 12 amino acids. DNA for the CDR3: TGTGCCAGCAGCCCCCGGGGAAACACCATATATTTT. This encodes CASSPRGNTIYF.

V usage is TRBV11-2 and J usage is TRBJ2-3, with D unresolved. Trimming took 3 bases from V and 0 from J, leaving 10 bases between them. CDR3 length equals 15 residues. Germline V gene lookup returns CDR1 SGHAT and CDR2 FQNNGV. CDR3 nucleotide sequence: TGTGCCAGCAGCTTCAGCGTCCCTAGCACAGATACGCAGTATTTT. Translated, it gives CASSFSVPSTDTQYF.

The rearrangement links TRBV6-1 to TRBJ1-4; 9 bases are a match to TRBD1. Trimming at V came to 4 bases and at J to 3 bases, leaving 6 bases not matched to a gene. Germline assignment: CDR1 MNHNS and CDR2 SASEGT. The CDR3 spans 16 residues. The CDR3 DNA is TGTGCCAGCAGTGCCTCGGACAGGGGCGCTAATGAAAAACTGTTTTTT. Its translation is CASSASDRGANEKLFF.

The chain is built from TRBV6-5 and TRBJ1-6; tentative D call: TRBD1 (5 bases). The CDR3 is made up of 13 amino acids. Germline V gene data show CDR1 as MNHEY and CDR2 as SVGAGI. The germline V and J ends were trimmed by 6 bases and 13 bases, with 16 bases remaining between them. The DNA of the CDR3 is TGTGCCAGCAGGGCGGGGCTTAATACCCCCCTCCACTTT. This codes for CASRAGLNTPLHF.

This chain uses TRBV19 with TRBJ1-2, with 8 bases aligning to TRBD1. The V segment lost 5 bases and the J segment 6 bases; nucleotides outside the gene matches: 5. This CDR3 comprises 13 residues. Germline values: CDR1 LNHDA, CDR2 SQIVND (reference sequence). The CDR3 spells CASSPGQGNGYTF. The CDR3 DNA sequence: TGTGCCAGTAGTCCCGGACAGGGCAATGGCTACACCTTC.

The V and J genes are TRBV11-3 and TRBJ2-1, with 13 bases matching TRBD2. After removal of 5 bases from V and 9 bases from J, the junction contained 7 bases not matched to a gene. Germline CDR1 SGHNT, CDR2 YENEEA. CDR3 length equals 15 residues. CDR3 residues: CASSPGLAGDVEQFF. The DNA of the CDR3 is TGTGCCAGCAGCCCAGGACTAGCGGGAGATGTTGAGCAGTTCTTC.

The rearrangement joins TRBV19 to TRBJ2-1; D is possibly TRBD1 (7 bases). This CDR3 is 16 amino acids long. CDR1 and CDR2 (germline): LNHDA, SQIVND (reference sequence). The ends were cut back, 3 bases at V and 7 bases at J, with 19 bases in the middle. In nucleotides, the CDR3 is TGTGCCAGTAGTATTACTGGAGGAGGGGGCCAGAATGAGCAGTTCTTC. As protein: CASSITGGGGQNEQFF.

The CDR3 loop is CASSLVRRNYGYTF. In DNA, the CDR3 is TGTGCCAGCAGTTTAGTCCGGAGAAACTATGGCTACACCTTC. V and J are TRBV28 and TRBJ1-2, with D uncertain. The CDR3 sequence is 14 residues long. Trimming shortened V by 2 bases and J by 2 bases, and 9 bases separated the two germline ends. Germline V gene data show CDR1 as MDHEN and CDR2 as SYDVKM.

The rearrangement joins TRBV21-1 to TRBJ2-4; the table gives TRBD2 as D, unverified against the DNA. TRBV21-1 constitutes a pseudogene. The CDR3 consists of 20 residues. CDR3 nucleotide sequence: TGTGCCAGCAGCAAAGAGGTTGAGGCTAGCGGGCCACTAGCCAAAAACATTCAGTACTTC. Its protein product is CASSKEVEASGPLAKNIQYF.

V and J are TRBV29-1 and TRBJ1-2; tentatively, D is TRBD1 (5 bases). The germline gives CDR1 SQVTM, CDR2 ANQGSEA. The CDR3 consists of 14 residues. V dropped 0 bases and J dropped 6 bases, with 14 bases sitting between them. CDR3 sequence (DNA): TGCAGCGTTGAAGAAGTCGGGGGGATTAATGGCTACACCTTC. Residues: CSVEEVGGINGYTF.

The chain recombines TRBV19 with TRBJ1-6; unclear D gene. V was clipped by 6 bases and J by 8 bases, with 8 bases between them. CDR1 LNHDA and CDR2 SQIVND come from the germline V gene (reference sequence). The CDR3 runs 12 residues. CDR3 nucleotide sequence: TGTGCCAGTAGAGACGGGGATTCACCCCTCCACTTT. Residues: CASRDGDSPLHF.

This sequence joins TRBV2 and TRBJ1-5; D gene uncertain. Deletions cut 6 bases from V and 4 bases from J, with 10 bases between. Per the germline V gene, CDR1 is SNHLY and CDR2 is FYNNEI. CDR3 length: 13 amino acids. The CDR3 region has the DNA TGTGCCAGCAGCGAGGGCCGAAATCAGCCCCAGCATTTT. Protein product: CASSEGRNQPQHF.